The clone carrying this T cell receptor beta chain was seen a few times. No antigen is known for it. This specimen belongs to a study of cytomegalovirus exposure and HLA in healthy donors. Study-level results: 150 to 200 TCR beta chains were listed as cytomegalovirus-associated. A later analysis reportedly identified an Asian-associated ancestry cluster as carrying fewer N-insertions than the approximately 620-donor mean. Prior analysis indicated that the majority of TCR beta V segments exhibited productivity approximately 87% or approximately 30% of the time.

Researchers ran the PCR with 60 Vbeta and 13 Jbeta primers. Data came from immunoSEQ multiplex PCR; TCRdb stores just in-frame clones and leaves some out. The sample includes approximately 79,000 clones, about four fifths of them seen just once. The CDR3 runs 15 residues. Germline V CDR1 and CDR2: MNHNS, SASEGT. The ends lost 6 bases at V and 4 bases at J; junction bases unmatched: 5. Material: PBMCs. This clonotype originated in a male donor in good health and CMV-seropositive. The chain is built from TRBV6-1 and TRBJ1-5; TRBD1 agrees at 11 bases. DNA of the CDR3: TGTGCCAGCAGCCGAGGGGACAGGGGGAATCAGCCCCAGCATTTT. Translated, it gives CASSRGDRGNQPQHF.